This section outlines one T cell receptor (beta chain) sequence together with its context. Its specificity is unknown. Time point described: newly diagnosed GD, antithyroid drugs for less than 3 months. PBMC-derived RNA was used for the TCR library. The data were obtained in a study of regulatory T cells in long-lasting Graves disease. General study points: The work looked only at peripheral blood and did not look at thyroid tissue.

This CDR3 contains 14 residues. V was pared by 3 bases and J by 7 bases, with 3 bases of the junction left unmatched. Germline V gene lookup returns CDR1 SGHTA and CDR2 FQGNSA. Construction of TCR beta libraries relied on iRepertoire HTBI primers and on Arm-PCR targeting CDR3 regions. TCRdb reanalysed the multiplex PCR reads using MiXCR and keeps one entry per CDR3 protein. The table includes 250,000 to 300,000 distinct CDR3 sequences, roughly 18% detected once. These data also formed part of another study, on T cells in Graves' hyperthyroidism and ophthalmopathy.

Sequenced here: peripheral blood mononuclear cells (PBMCs), sampled at new diagnosis, from a patient treated with antithyroid drugs. The clonotype was recovered from a woman in her twenties or thirties with Graves disease. The chain is built from TRBV7-2 and TRBJ2-1, with TRBD1 matching 10 bases. The CDR3 bases are TGTGCCAGCAGCTTTGGGGACAGGGGTAATGAGCAGTTCTTC. Its protein is CASSFGDRGNEQFF.